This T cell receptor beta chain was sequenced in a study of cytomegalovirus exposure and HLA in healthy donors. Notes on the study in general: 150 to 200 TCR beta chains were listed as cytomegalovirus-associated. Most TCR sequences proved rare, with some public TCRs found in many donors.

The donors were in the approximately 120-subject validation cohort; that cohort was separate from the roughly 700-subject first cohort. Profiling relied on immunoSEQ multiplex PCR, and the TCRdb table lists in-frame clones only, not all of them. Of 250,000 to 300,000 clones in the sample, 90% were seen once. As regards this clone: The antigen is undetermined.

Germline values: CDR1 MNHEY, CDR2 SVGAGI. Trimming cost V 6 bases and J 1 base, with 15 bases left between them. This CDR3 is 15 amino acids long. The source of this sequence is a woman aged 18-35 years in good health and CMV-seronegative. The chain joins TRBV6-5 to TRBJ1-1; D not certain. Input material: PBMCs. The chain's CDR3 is CASRELIGQNTEAFF. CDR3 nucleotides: TGTGCCAGCAGGGAATTGATTGGGCAGAACACTGAAGCTTTCTTT.